The clone carrying this T cell receptor beta chain has ten or more counts. Its antigen is undetermined. V lost 1 base, J lost 2 bases, and 11 bases lay in between. Germline V gives CDR1 LGHNA, CDR2 YSLEER. This CDR3 region has 15 residues. The sample comes from a study of T cells after yellow fever vaccination. Study-wide points: Contaminating bulk clonotypes could be abundant in FACS-sorted repertoires.

By 5'RACE template switching, TCR cDNA was produced, with a universal primer site and UMIs added in the process. TCRdb redid the calling of the 5' RACE reads with MiXCR, one entry per CDR3 protein. The table shows fewer than 450,000 distinct CDR3 sequences, with roughly 4% occurring only once. The receptor was isolated from a man between 18 and 29 years old who received the YFV17D yellow fever vaccine. The starting material was PBMCs, obtained 5 days after the yellow fever booster vaccination. V gene TRBV4-3 combines with J gene TRBJ1-2; D not certain. The CDR3 sequence is CASSQGLFKNYGYTF. CDR3 coding DNA: TGCGCCAGCAGCCAAGGACTGTTCAAAAACTATGGCTACACCTTC.